These 15 T cell receptor beta chains came from one sample sequenced in a study of regulatory T cells in long-lasting Graves disease. CDR3-region Arm-PCR and iRepertoire HTBI primers produced the TCR beta libraries. Using its own MiXCR run on the multiplex PCR reads, TCRdb lists one record per CDR3 protein. The sample includes some 250,000 distinct CDR3 sequences, more than 15% seen only once; the top ten take roughly 15%. As to time point: newly diagnosed GD, antithyroid drugs for less than 3 months. TCR sequences were obtained from RNA taken from PBMCs. The sample also formed part of further work on T cells in Graves' hyperthyroidism and ophthalmopathy.

This specimen consisted of peripheral blood mononuclear cells (PBMCs), obtained at new diagnosis, from a patient treated with antithyroid drugs. These receptor sequences come from a woman in her twenties or thirties with Graves disease.

This clonotype was detected a few times. This may be a read error: a much more frequent sequence differs by one nucleotide. This rearrangement joins TRBV25-1 to TRBJ1-3, with no clear D. Per germline, CDR1 MGHDK and CDR2 SYGVNS. The CDR3 sequence is 12 residues long. V was shortened by 6 bases and J by 2 bases, with 5 bases between the two germline ends. Written as DNA, the CDR3 is TGTGCCAGCAGGGAAGCTGGAAACACCATATATTTT. Its protein product is CASREAGNTIYF.

This clonotype was recorded many times. The rearrangement links TRBV14 to TRBJ2-7; possible D gene TRBD2, 5 bases. Trimming took 1 base from V and 3 from J, leaving 7 bases between them. From germline, CDR1 is SGHDN and CDR2 FVKESK. This CDR3 is 13 amino acids long. The CDR3 spells CASSQVGVYEQYF. DNA of the CDR3: TGTGCCAGCAGCCAAGTCGGGGTCTACGAGCAGTACTTC.

Ten or more counts support this clonotype. V and J are TRBV11-2 and TRBJ2-7, with D tentatively TRBD2 (6 bases). The germline V and J ends were trimmed by 0 bases and 11 bases, with 11 bases remaining between them. Germline V CDR1 and CDR2: SGHAT, FQNNGV. This CDR3 region has 12 residues. The DNA of the CDR3 is TGTGCCAGCAGCTTAGACCATGGGGAGGAGTACTTC. Residues: CASSLDHGEEYF. Supplemented by reference TRBV11-2 and TRBJ2-7, the full variable domain reads EAGVAQSPRYKIIEKRQSVAFWCNPISGHATLYWYQQILGQGPKLLIQFQNNGVVDDSQLPKDRFSAERLKGVDSTLKIQPAKLEDSAVYLCASSLDHGEEYFGPGTRLTVT.

This clonotype was detected ten times or more. V usage is TRBV7-2 and J usage is TRBJ2-7, with 8 bases aligning to TRBD2. The CDR3 consists of 16 residues. Germline values: CDR1 SGHTA, CDR2 FQGNSA. The V and J ends lost 3 bases and 2 bases, in that order; junction bases with no gene match: 9. CDR3 sequence: CASSFEISGAPYEQYF. The CDR3, as DNA: TGTGCCAGCAGCTTCGAGATTAGCGGGGCTCCCTACGAGCAGTACTTC.

This chain connects TRBV24-1 to TRBJ2-1, with D tentatively TRBD1 (6 bases). CDR1 and CDR2 from the germline V gene are KGHDR and SFDVKD. This CDR3 has 14 residues. V lost 1 base and J 11 bases, leaving 14 bases between the germline ends. The CDR3, as DNA: TGTGCCACCAGTGATTTAAAAACAGGGTCAAAGCAGTTCTTC. Translated, it gives CATSDLKTGSKQFF.

In its sample, this clonotype was seen many times. V and J are TRBV9 and TRBJ2-3; 11 positions agree with TRBD2. CDR1 SGDLS and CDR2 YYNGEE come from the germline V gene. J was trimmed by 6 bases and V by 2 bases; bases with no gene match: 5. This CDR3 comprises 15 residues. This CDR3 is CASSVQLAGDDTQYF. The CDR3 coding sequence is TGTGCCAGCAGCGTTCAACTAGCGGGGGATGATACGCAGTATTTT.

This clonotype has a count of ten or more. In DNA form, the CDR3 reads TGTGCCAGCAGCTTAGGGGCAATGAACACTGAAGCTTTCTTT. Residues: CASSLGAMNTEAFF. V gene TRBV7-2 combines with J gene TRBJ1-1; D is unclear. Germline V lookup: CDR1 SGHTA, CDR2 FQGNSA. V lost 1 base to trimming and J lost 0 bases, with 6 bases between them. This CDR3 is 14 amino acids long.

On this clonotype: With only one base between it and a far larger clone, this is likely a read error. This rearrangement joins TRBV6-4 to TRBJ1-5; TRBD1 is a possible D gene (5 bases). V dropped 6 bases and J dropped 6 bases, with 12 bases sitting between them. The CDR3 consists of 13 residues. Germline V gene sequence: CDR1 MRHNA, CDR2 SNTAGT. CDR3 coding DNA: TGTGCCAGCAGATATGGAGGGGTTCAGCCCCAGCATTTT. This encodes CASRYGGVQPQHF.

This clonotype was detected many times. V usage is TRBV28 and J usage is TRBJ2-7; no definite D call. Germline V gene data show CDR1 as MDHEN and CDR2 as SYDVKM. The V end lost 3 bases, the J end lost 0 bases, and 9 bases lay between the germline ends. CDR3 length equals 14 residues. CDR3 sequence (DNA): TGTGCCAGCAGTTTTGAAGATATCTCCTACGAGCAGTACTTC. Protein sequence: CASSFEDISYEQYF.

Many counts were recorded for this clonotype. V and J are TRBV11-2 and TRBJ1-1; 7 bases agree with TRBD1. Germline trimming cut 1 base from V and 5 bases from J; bases unmatched to any gene: 7. Germline V gene sequence: CDR1 SGHAT, CDR2 FQNNGV. The CDR3 covers 15 residues. CDR3 loop: CASSLVEGAGTEAFF. For the CDR3, the DNA is TGTGCCAGCAGCTTAGTCGAGGGGGCCGGGACTGAAGCTTTCTTT.

This clonotype was observed at least ten times. The junction departs from the called germline gene at one end, perhaps through a read error. The chain joins TRBV7-2 to TRBJ2-7; D remains ambiguous. The CDR3 is 13 amino acids. Germline CDR1 reads SGHTA; CDR2 reads FQGNSA. Written as DNA, the CDR3 is TGTGCCAGCAGTTTAGGAAAGGGCTACGAGCAGTACTTC. It encodes CASSLGKGYEQYF.

The J gene is TRBJ1-3, the V gene TRBV7-9, with TRBD1 as a possible D gene (6 bases). Germline values: CDR1 SEHNR, CDR2 FQNEAQ (reference sequence). V gave up 11 bases and J gave up 8 bases, with 13 bases separating them. This CDR3 spans 11 amino acids. Here the CDR3 DNA reads TGTGCCGCTTCTTCAGGGGACACCATATATTTT. Encoded protein: CAASSGDTIYF.

In this sample, this clonotype turned up many times. The chain joins TRBV5-4 to TRBJ2-3, with 9 bases that match TRBD1. Germline values: CDR1 SGHNT, CDR2 YYREEE (reference sequence). There are 15 residues in the CDR3. The ends lost 3 bases at V and 2 bases at J; junction bases unmatched: 4. This CDR3 reads CASSSRQGDTDTQYF. CDR3 in DNA: TGTGCCAGCAGCTCCAGACAGGGGGACACAGATACGCAGTATTTT. The complete variable domain, with remaining parts taken from reference TRBV5-4 and TRBJ2-3, reads ETGVTQSPTHLIKTRGQQVTLRCSSQSGHNTVSWYQQALGQGPQFIFQYYREEENGRGNFPPRFSGLQFPNYSSELNVNALELDDSALYLCASSSRQGDTDTQYFGPGTRLTVL.

This clonotype was counted ten times or more. The V call is TRBV6-5, the J call TRBJ1-2; 11 positions agree with TRBD1. CDR3 length equals 15 residues. Germline V lookup: CDR1 MNHEY, CDR2 SVGAGI. J gave up 3 bases and V 2 bases, and 2 bases lay outside the gene matches. The CDR3 loop is CASSYGTGGDYGYTF. In nucleotides, the CDR3 is TGTGCCAGCAGTTACGGGACAGGGGGTGACTATGGCTACACCTTC.

This clonotype was recorded many times. The V and J genes are TRBV29-1 and TRBJ1-1; D ambiguous. In germline, CDR1 is SQVTM, CDR2 ANQGSEA. The V end lost 4 bases, the J end lost 0 bases, and 9 bases lay between the germline ends. The CDR3 spans 13 residues. CDR3 sequence: CSVARGMNTEAFF. DNA of the CDR3: TGCAGCGTTGCGCGGGGAATGAACACTGAAGCTTTCTTT.